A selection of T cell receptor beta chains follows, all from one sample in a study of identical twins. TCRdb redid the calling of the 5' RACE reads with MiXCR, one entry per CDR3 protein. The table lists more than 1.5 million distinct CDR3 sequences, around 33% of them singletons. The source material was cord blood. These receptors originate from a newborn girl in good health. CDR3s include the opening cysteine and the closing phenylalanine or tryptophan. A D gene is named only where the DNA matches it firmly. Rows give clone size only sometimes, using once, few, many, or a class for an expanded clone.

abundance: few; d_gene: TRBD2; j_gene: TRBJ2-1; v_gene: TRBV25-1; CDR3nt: TGTGCCGGCAGTGAGGTAGCGGGAGAGAGTGAGCAGTTCTTC; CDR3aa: CAGSEVAGESEQFF
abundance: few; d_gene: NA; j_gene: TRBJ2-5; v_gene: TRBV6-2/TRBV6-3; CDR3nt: TGTGCCAGCAGTAGAGCGTGGCTAGAGACCCAGTACTTC; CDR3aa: CASSRAWLETQYF
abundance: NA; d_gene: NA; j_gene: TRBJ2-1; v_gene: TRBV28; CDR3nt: TGTGCCACCAAGGAAGGTTACCGCGGAAGGCGGTACAATGAGCAGTTCTTC; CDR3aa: CATKEGYRGRRYNEQFF
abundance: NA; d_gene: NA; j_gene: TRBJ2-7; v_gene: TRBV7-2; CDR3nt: TGTGCCAGCAGCGGGTGGGCCGCCCCCGCCTACAATGAGCAGTACTTC; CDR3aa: CASSGWAAPAYNEQYF
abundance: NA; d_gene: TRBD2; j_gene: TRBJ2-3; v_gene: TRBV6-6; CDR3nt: TGTGCCAGCGCTTCCAAACTGCTAGCGGTCACAGATACGCAGTATTTT; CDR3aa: CASASKLLAVTDTQYF
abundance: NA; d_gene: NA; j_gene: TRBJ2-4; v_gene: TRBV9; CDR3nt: TGTGCCAGCAGCGTAGGTCCCGTGGACATTCAGTACTTC; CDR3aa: CASSVGPVDIQYF
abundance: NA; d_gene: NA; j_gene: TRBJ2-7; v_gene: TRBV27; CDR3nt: TGTGCCAGCAGTGCCGTTATGGCTCCCTACGAGCAGTACTTC; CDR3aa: CASSAVMAPYEQYF
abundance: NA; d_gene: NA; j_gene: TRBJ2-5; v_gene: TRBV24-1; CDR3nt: TGTGCCACCAGTGATTTTACGGAGACCCAGTACTTC; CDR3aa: CATSDFTETQYF
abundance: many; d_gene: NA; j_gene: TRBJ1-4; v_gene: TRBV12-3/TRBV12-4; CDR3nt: TGTGCCAGCAGTTTGGGACGGTCTAGGGAAAAACTGTTTTTT; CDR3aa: CASSLGRSREKLFF
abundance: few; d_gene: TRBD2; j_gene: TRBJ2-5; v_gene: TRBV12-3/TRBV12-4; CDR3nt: TGTGCCAGCAGTTCAAGACTAGCGGGAGAGACCCAGTACTTC; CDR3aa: CASSSRLAGETQYF
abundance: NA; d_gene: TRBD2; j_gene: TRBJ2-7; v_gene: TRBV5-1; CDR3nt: TGCGCCAGCACTAGACTAGCGGGCTACGAGCAGTACTTC; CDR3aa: CASTRLAGYEQYF
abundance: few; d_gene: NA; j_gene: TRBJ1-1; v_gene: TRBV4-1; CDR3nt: TGCGCCAGCAGCCAAGTCGGTCGAGGCGCAGGGGAGACTGAAGCTTTCTTT; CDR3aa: CASSQVGRGAGETEAFF
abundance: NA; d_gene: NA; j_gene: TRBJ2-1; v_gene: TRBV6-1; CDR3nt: TGTGCCAGCAACCGCCTCCCTAGCGTTAACAATGAGCAGTTCTTC; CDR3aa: CASNRLPSVNNEQFF
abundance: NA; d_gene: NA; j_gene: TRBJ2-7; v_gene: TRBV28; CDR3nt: TGTGCCAGCAGTTTCTCCGGCCTCGTGACCTACAATGAGCAGTACTTC; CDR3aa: CASSFSGLVTYNEQYF
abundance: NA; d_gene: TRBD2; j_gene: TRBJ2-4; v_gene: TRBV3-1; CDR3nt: TGTGCCAGCAGCCAAGTGGTCCTAACTAGCGGGGGCCCCTTAGGCAAAAACATTCAGTACTTC; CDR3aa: CASSQVVLTSGGPLGKNIQYF
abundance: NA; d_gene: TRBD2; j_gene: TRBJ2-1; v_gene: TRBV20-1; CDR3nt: TGCAGTGCTAGAGACGCGGGACTAGGTCGCTCCTACAATGAGCAGTTCTTC; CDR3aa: CSARDAGLGRSYNEQFF
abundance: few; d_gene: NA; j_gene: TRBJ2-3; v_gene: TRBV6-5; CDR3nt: TGTGCCAGCAGTTACTCGCCTCCAGGGGCCCCCACAGATACGCAGTATTTT; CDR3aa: CASSYSPPGAPTDTQYF
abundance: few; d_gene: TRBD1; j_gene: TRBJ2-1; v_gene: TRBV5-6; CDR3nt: TGTGCCAGCAGCTGGAAGCTGCCGGGACAGGGTGAAAATGAGCAGTTCTTC; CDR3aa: CASSWKLPGQGENEQFF
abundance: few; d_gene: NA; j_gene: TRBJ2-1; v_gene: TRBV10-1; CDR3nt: TGCGCCAGCAGTGAGGGGGGGATCTCCTACAATGAGCAGTTCTTC; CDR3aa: CASSEGGISYNEQFF
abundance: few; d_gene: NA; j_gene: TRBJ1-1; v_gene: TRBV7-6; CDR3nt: TGTGCCAGCATGGACTCCCTCCAGGGTCGGGCCCCGATGAACACTGAAGCTTTCTTT; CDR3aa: CASMDSLQGRAPMNTEAFF
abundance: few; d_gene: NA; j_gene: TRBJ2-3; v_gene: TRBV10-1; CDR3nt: TGCGCCAGCAGTGACAACACAGTAGGGAGCACAGATACGCAGTATTTT; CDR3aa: CASSDNTVGSTDTQYF
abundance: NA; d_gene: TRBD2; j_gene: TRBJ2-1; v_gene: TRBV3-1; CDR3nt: TGTGCCAGCAGCCAAACTTTGGGGGGGAATGAGCAGTTCTTC; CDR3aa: CASSQTLGGNEQFF